Below are 23 T cell receptor beta chains sequenced from a single sample in a study of cytomegalovirus exposure and HLA in healthy donors. The table came from immunoSEQ multiplex PCR; TCRdb's copy has only in-frame clones and leaves some out. The repertoire includes 110,000 or so clones, more than 70% of them detected once, and about 1.8% sits in the top ten. Sequenced material: PBMCs. The receptors stem from a man between 18 and 29 years old in good health and CMV-seronegative.

The chain employs TRBV19 and TRBJ1-1; 8 bases align to TRBD1. CDR3 length: 12 amino acids. V lost 6 bases and J lost 6; bases outside the gene matches: 3. The germline CDR1 and CDR2 sequences are LNHDA and SQIVND (reference sequence). The CDR3 reads CASSRTGSEAFF. The CDR3 DNA reads as TGTGCCAGTAGCCGGACAGGGTCTGAAGCTTTCTTT.

V gene TRBV6-5 combines with J gene TRBJ1-2, with 9 bases that match TRBD1. Unmatched junction bases numbered 4, after V lost 6 bases and J lost 8 bases. CDR1 is MNHEY and CDR2 is SVGAGI in the germline V gene. The CDR3 runs 12 residues. The CDR3 is CASRDRGGGYTF. For the CDR3, the DNA is TGTGCCAGCAGGGACAGGGGAGGAGGCTACACCTTC.

The CDR3: CASSLGASAYGYTF. The CDR3, as DNA: TGTGCCAGCAGTTTGGGGGCATCCGCCTATGGCTACACCTTC. The chain couples TRBV27 to TRBJ1-2; the D gene is possibly TRBD1 (6 bases). The germline gives CDR1 MNHEY, CDR2 SMNVEV (reference sequence). Deletions cut 3 bases from V and 4 bases from J, with 12 bases between. This CDR3 is built from 14 residues.

V and J are TRBV9 and TRBJ1-3, with 11 bases identical to TRBD1. CDR1 and CDR2 (germline): SGDLS, YYNGEE. The V gene end was trimmed by 3 bases and the J gene end by 4 bases; junction bases not matched to a gene: 9. CDR3 length: 17 amino acids. CDR3 in DNA: TGTGCCAGCAGCGCTACCGGGACAGGGGGTTCAGGAAACACCATATATTTT. This encodes CASSATGTGGSGNTIYF.

The CDR3 protein is CASSVALGTSGEQYF. In DNA, the CDR3 is TGTGCCAGCAGCGTAGCTCTCGGGACATCCGGCGAGCAGTACTTC. V usage is TRBV9 and J usage is TRBJ2-7; D is possibly TRBD1 (6 bases). Germline assignment: CDR1 SGDLS and CDR2 YYNGEE. V was cut by 0 bases and J by 6 bases, with 16 bases left in between. The CDR3 has 15 amino acids.

The V gene is TRBV5-6, the J gene TRBJ2-7, with D tentatively TRBD2 (6 bases). Germline CDR1 and CDR2: SGHDT and YYEEEE. V was cut by 0 bases and J by 6 bases, with 10 bases left in between. This CDR3 region has 13 residues. CDR3 protein: CASSLVRGGEQYF. For the CDR3, the DNA is TGTGCCAGCAGCTTGGTAAGGGGAGGCGAGCAGTACTTC.

CDR3 region: CASRMAVYYGYTF. For the CDR3, the DNA is TGTGCCAGTAGAATGGCCGTGTACTATGGCTACACCTTC. This chain joins TRBV19 and TRBJ1-2; D not resolved. The V end lost 6 bases, the J end lost 3 bases, and 11 bases lay between the germline ends. The CDR3 runs to 13 residues. CDR1 and CDR2 from the germline V gene are LNHDA and SQIVND (reference sequence). Full variable domain (outside the CDR3, taken from reference TRBV19 and TRBJ1-2): DGGITQSPKYLFRKEGQNVTLSCEQNLNHDAMYWYRQDPGQGLRLIYYSQIVNDFQKGDIAEGYSVSREKKESFPLTVTSAQKNPTAFYLCASRMAVYYGYTFGSGTRLTVV.

The rearrangement joins TRBV5-1 to TRBJ2-2; no clear D gene. In germline, CDR1 is SGHRS, CDR2 YFSETQ. This CDR3 is 15 amino acids long. Trimming left V 1 base short and J 1 base short, with 8 bases between. CDR3 in DNA: TGCGCCAGCAGCTTGCGAGCTTGGAACACCGGGGAGCTGTTTTTT. Its protein product is CASSLRAWNTGELFF.

The chain couples TRBV5-1 to TRBJ2-7, with 9 bases identical to TRBD2. J gave up 0 bases and V 4 bases, and 20 bases lay outside the gene matches. The germline gives CDR1 SGHRS, CDR2 YFSETQ. This CDR3 is 20 amino acids long. CDR3 amino acids: CASSKIPGVAGSGSSYEQYF. The CDR3 DNA reads TGCGCCAGCAGCAAAATCCCGGGGGTAGCGGGTAGCGGGAGCTCCTACGAGCAGTACTTC. Combining the CDR3 with reference TRBV5-1 and TRBJ2-7 gives the whole variable domain KAGVTQTPRYLIKTRGQQVTLSCSPISGHRSVSWYQQTPGQGLQFLFEYFSETQRNKGNFPGRFSGRQFSNSRSEMNVSTLELGDSALYLCASSKIPGVAGSGSSYEQYFGPGTRLTVT.

In DNA form, the CDR3 reads TGTGCCAGCAGCCCATGGACAGGGGCAACTGGAAACACCATATATTTT. Amino acids: CASSPWTGATGNTIYF. The chain couples TRBV9 to TRBJ1-3, with 9 bases fitting TRBD1. The CDR3 loop spans 16 amino acids. The ends lost 4 bases at V and 2 bases at J; junction bases unmatched: 7. The germline V gene encodes CDR1 SGDLS and CDR2 YYNGEE.

The chain has TRBV6-1 and TRBJ2-7, with D maybe TRBD2 (6 bases). The germline V gene has CDR1 MNHNS and CDR2 SASEGT. This CDR3 has 14 amino acids. The V gene lost 8 bases and the J gene lost 2 bases, with 16 bases spanning the gap. The CDR3 sequence is CASWGDAATYEQYF. CDR3 DNA: TGTGCCAGCTGGGGGGACGCCGCCACCTACGAGCAGTACTTC.

The rearrangement uses TRBV5-1 and TRBJ2-2; the match to TRBD2 covers 7 bases. The CDR3 length is 15 residues. The germline V gene encodes CDR1 SGHRS and CDR2 YFSETQ. The J segment lost 5 bases and the V segment lost 7 bases, leaving 11 bases of the junction unmatched. The chain's CDR3 is CASAIVLAVTGELFF. CDR3 DNA: TGCGCCAGCGCTATCGTGCTAGCGGTAACCGGGGAGCTGTTTTTT.

V is TRBV20-1 and J is TRBJ2-7; no clear D gene. The germline V gene has CDR1 DFQATT and CDR2 SNEGSKA (reference sequence). V lost 6 bases, J lost 0 bases, and 6 bases lay in between. This CDR3 has 11 amino acids. The DNA of the CDR3 is TGCAGTGCCGTGTACTCCTACGAGCAGTACTTC. As protein: CSAVYSYEQYF.

The gene calls are TRBV2 and TRBJ1-5; D is possibly TRBD1 (5 bases). This CDR3 has 14 residues. The V and J ends lost 4 bases and 0 bases respectively, with 7 bases between them. In germline, CDR1 is SNHLY, CDR2 FYNNEI. CDR3 protein: CASSVQGSNQPQHF. In DNA form, the CDR3 reads TGTGCCAGCAGTGTTCAGGGTAGCAATCAGCCCCAGCATTTT.

The CDR3 protein is CASGRGKETDTQYF. The CDR3 region has the DNA TGTGCCAGCGGACGAGGGAAGGAGACAGATACGCAGTATTTT. The chain employs TRBV6-5 and TRBJ2-3, with D possibly matching TRBD2 (5 bases). V shed 8 bases and J shed 3 bases, with 15 bases lying between them. The CDR3 consists of 14 residues. Germline lookup yields CDR1 MNHEY and CDR2 SVGAGI.

The rearrangement links TRBV5-4 to TRBJ2-5; D perhaps matches TRBD2 (5 bases). Per germline, CDR1 SGHNT and CDR2 YYREEE (reference sequence). The V and J ends lost 4 bases and 5 bases respectively, with 15 bases between them. This CDR3 contains 14 residues. The CDR3 is CASSPEGLGETQYF. In DNA, the CDR3 is TGTGCCAGCAGCCCCGAGGGTTTGGGGGAGACCCAGTACTTC. The full variable domain, its missing parts supplied by reference TRBV5-4 and TRBJ2-5, is ETGVTQSPTHLIKTRGQQVTLRCSSQSGHNTVSWYQQALGQGPQFIFQYYREEENGRGNFPPRFSGLQFPNYSSELNVNALELDDSALYLCASSPEGLGETQYFGPGTRLLVL.

V usage is TRBV11-2 and J usage is TRBJ2-7; tentative D call: TRBD2 (5 bases). The germline V gene encodes CDR1 SGHAT and CDR2 FQNNGV. The CDR3 runs to 17 residues. Trimming removed 4 bases at V and 3 bases at J, with 22 bases between. This chain's CDR3 is CASSSLRTGRSVYEQYF. In DNA form, the CDR3 reads TGTGCCAGCAGCTCCCTCCGGACGGGAAGATCAGTCTACGAGCAGTACTTC.

This chain uses TRBV19 with TRBJ2-7, with 7 bases matching TRBD1. The CDR3 is made up of 13 amino acids. V shed 6 bases, J shed 3 bases, and the junction held 5 bases outside the gene matches. Germline V gives CDR1 LNHDA, CDR2 SQIVND (reference sequence). CDR3 sequence reads: CASSGQARYEQYF. The DNA for the CDR3 is TGTGCCAGTAGCGGACAGGCTCGCTACGAGCAGTACTTC.

The chain has TRBV27 and TRBJ1-4; the match to TRBD1 covers 8 bases. V was pared by 6 bases and J by 6 bases, with 9 bases of the junction left unmatched. Germline assignment: CDR1 MNHEY and CDR2 SMNVEV (reference sequence). This CDR3 is 15 amino acids long. CDR3 residues: CASRTLGTGDEKLFF. The DNA for the CDR3 is TGTGCCAGCAGAACTTTAGGGACAGGAGATGAAAAACTGTTTTTT.

The chain uses TRBV29-1 and TRBJ1-4, with 8 nucleotides matching TRBD1. V shed 3 bases and J 7 bases; nucleotides not matched to a gene: 7. The CDR3 is made up of 14 amino acids. Germline V CDR1 and CDR2: SQVTM, ANQGSEA. This CDR3 is CSVEGRGLGEKLFF. In DNA, the CDR3 is TGCAGCGTTGAGGGCAGGGGGCTGGGTGAAAAACTGTTTTTT.

V gene TRBV28 combines with J gene TRBJ1-2, with 7 nucleotides matching TRBD1. Per the germline V gene, CDR1 is MDHEN and CDR2 is SYDVKM. This CDR3 has 14 amino acids. V was pared by 4 bases and J by 5 bases, with 7 bases of the junction left unmatched. CDR3 amino acids: CASSSGRTGYGYTF. The CDR3 bases are TGTGCCAGCAGTTCAGGTCGGACAGGTTATGGCTACACCTTC.

The rearrangement links TRBV10-3 to TRBJ1-1; D is unresolved. The CDR3 covers 14 residues. Trimming shortened V by 6 bases and J by 4 bases, and 15 bases separated the two germline ends. The germline V gene encodes CDR1 ENHRY and CDR2 SYGVKD. The DNA of the CDR3 is TGTGCCATCAGACTCACGGGGATGGGCACTGAAGCTTTCTTT. Its protein is CAIRLTGMGTEAFF.

The chain has TRBV28 and TRBJ2-2, with TRBD1 matching over 7 bases. Germline values: CDR1 MDHEN, CDR2 SYDVKM. V was pared by 7 bases and J by 7 bases, with 9 bases of the junction left unmatched. This CDR3 comprises 14 residues. In DNA form, the CDR3 reads TGTGCCAGCACCCCGACAGGGAGTGGCGGGGAGCTGTTTTTT. Translation: CASTPTGSGGELFF.